This TCR beta chain was retrieved from a study of T-cell reconstitution after alpha-beta-depleted transplantation in children. The V segment lost 2 bases and the J segment 6 bases; nucleotides outside the gene matches: 3. The CDR3 is 14 amino acids. CDR1 is SQVTM and CDR2 is ANQGSEA in the germline V gene. At least ten counts were recorded for this clonotype. Antigen unknown. Study-level results: Once a year had passed after transplant, T-cell counts and diversity came mostly from newly produced T cells.

Preparation of the TCRbeta library was carried out with unique molecular identifiers. One entry per CDR3 protein results from TCRdb running MiXCR on the PCR reads. The sample yields 150,000 to 250,000 distinct CDR3 sequences, roughly 6.5% seen once. Here the sequenced sample was PBMCs, taken before TCRalphabeta/CD19-depleted stem cell transplant. The chain has TRBV29-1 and TRBJ2-2; 10 positions agree with TRBD1. The sequence derives from a girl less than two years old with combined immunodeficiency, due to receive a stem cell transplant. CDR3 in DNA: TGCAGCGTTGAACTGGGACAGGGGTCCGGGGAGCTGTTTTTT. This gives the protein CSVELGQGSGELFF.